This T cell receptor (beta chain) appears in the sequencing data of a study of post-analysis software for immune sequencing data. General observations from the study: The normalized Chao1 diversity of multiple sclerosis patients was significantly lower than that of controls. Comparison of patients with controls showed a handful of TRBV segments more frequent in patients, TRBV5-6, TRBV5-1 and TRBV20-1 among them.

Details on this clonotype: The antigen is not known.

The CDR3 is 15 amino acids. V was trimmed by 4 bases and J by 2 bases, leaving 12 bases between them. Germline CDR1 is DFQATT and CDR2 is SNEGSKA (reference sequence). Researchers reported that TCR beta cDNA libraries carried unique molecular identifiers. Each CDR3 protein is one row after TCRdb ran MiXCR on the PCR reads. The data hold 250,000 to 300,000 distinct CDR3 sequences, with 30% to 45% observed a single time. What was sequenced was blood. This clonotype was obtained from a girl aged 10 to 17 with multiple sclerosis. This chain connects TRBV20-1 to TRBJ2-6, with D possibly being TRBD1 (6 bases). The CDR3 spells CSAKGTGTGANVLTF. In nucleotides, the CDR3 is TGCAGTGCTAAGGGAACAGGGACTGGGGCCAACGTCCTGACTTTC.